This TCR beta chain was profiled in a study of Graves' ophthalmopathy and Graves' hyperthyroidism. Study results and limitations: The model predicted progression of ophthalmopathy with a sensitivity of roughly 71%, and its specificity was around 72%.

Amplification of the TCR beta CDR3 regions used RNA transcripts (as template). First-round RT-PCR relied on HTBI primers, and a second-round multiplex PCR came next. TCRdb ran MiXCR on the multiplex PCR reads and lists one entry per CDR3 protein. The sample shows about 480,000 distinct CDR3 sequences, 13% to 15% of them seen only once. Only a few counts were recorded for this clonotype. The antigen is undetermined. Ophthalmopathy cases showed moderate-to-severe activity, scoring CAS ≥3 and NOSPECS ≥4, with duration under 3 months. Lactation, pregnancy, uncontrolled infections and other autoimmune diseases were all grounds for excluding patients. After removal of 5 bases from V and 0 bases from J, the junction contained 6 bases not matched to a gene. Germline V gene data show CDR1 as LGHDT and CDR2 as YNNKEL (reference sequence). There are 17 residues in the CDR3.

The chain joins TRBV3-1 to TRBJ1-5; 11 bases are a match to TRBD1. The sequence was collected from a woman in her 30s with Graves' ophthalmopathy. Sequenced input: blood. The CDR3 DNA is TGTGCCAGCAGCTGGACAGGGGGCCCTAATAGCAATCAGCCCCAGCATTTT. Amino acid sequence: CASSWTGGPNSNQPQHF.